Sequencing of this TCR beta chain was carried out in a study of beta chain features in type 1 diabetes. General study points: Type 1 diabetes patients showed a moderate but significant shortening of TCRB CDR3s in all four CD4+ subsets.

Isolated RNA was reverse transcribed in full, so expressed TCRB transcripts were sequenced. Measured with immunoSEQ multiplex PCR; TCRdb has only the in-frame clones, and not every one. The table has more than 120,000 clones, 10% to 15% seen once; the top ten hold 1.3%. A single heparinised blood sample, averaging around 120 mL, was obtained per donor. It was via CD45RO/CCR7/CD25/CD127/CD95/CD27 that CD4+ naive, central memory, regulatory and stem cell-like memory cells were sorted. In this sample, this clone turned up many times. Its antigen remains unidentified. The CDR3 covers 14 residues. CDR1 GTSNPN and CDR2 SVGIG come from the germline V gene (reference sequence). Trimming removed 5 bases at V and 5 bases at J, with 16 bases between.

The specimen was central memory CD4+ T cells from blood. This chain connects TRBV30 to TRBJ2-1; D remains unclear. The receptor comes from a man aged 18-30 years with type 1 diabetes. CDR3: CAWGAGVRDNEQFF. The CDR3 region has the DNA TGTGCCTGGGGCGCCGGAGTCCGCGACAATGAGCAGTTCTTC.